This TCR beta chain was recorded in a study of shared clonotypes between healthy human individuals. The repertoire was sequenced with immunoSEQ multiplex PCR; TCRdb's copy has only in-frame clones and lacks some. The table has about 980,000 clones, about 80% seen once. A CD45RA-negative memory subset and a CD45RA+ naive subset were separated from the CD4+ cells. CDR3 length: 15 residues. Germline values: CDR1 MNHNY, CDR2 SVGAGI (reference sequence). V was cut by 2 bases and J by 4 bases, with 14 bases left in between. The sample was memory CD4+ T cells sorted from blood. Subset denoted: CD45RA-negative fraction. The rearrangement uses TRBV6-6 and TRBJ1-1, with no clear D. The TCR sequence derives from a man between 18 and 29 years old in good health. CDR3 coding DNA: TGTGCCAGCAGTTACCGGGGTGGGGTGAGCACTGAAGCTTTCTTT. It is translated as CASSYRGGVSTEAFF.